Presented here are 10 T cell receptor beta chains from one specimen sequenced in a study of control samples from healthy donors and cancer patients. This table comes from immunoSEQ multiplex PCR, and its TCRdb copy is limited to in-frame clones, with some not included. Found here are about 140,000 clones, roughly 92% of them singletons; the top ten hold approximately 11%. Material: blood. These TCRs come from a young man in good health.

The rearrangement links TRBV7-9 to TRBJ1-6; 7 bases are shared with TRBD1. Trimming cost V 5 bases and J 7 bases; bases outside gene matches: 8. Germline assignment: CDR1 SEHNR and CDR2 FQNEAQ (reference sequence). The CDR3 is 15 residues long. CDR3 sequence reads: CASSLRQGSNSPLHF. CDR3 nucleotide sequence: TGTGCCAGCAGCCTAAGACAGGGCTCGAATTCACCCCTCCACTTT.

V is TRBV27 and J is TRBJ1-5, with D unclear. The CDR3 has 16 residues. CDR1 is MNHEY, CDR2 SMNVEV, per germline (reference sequence). V gave up 2 bases and J gave up 5 bases, with 16 bases separating them. CDR3 amino acids: CASSLKAFDEYQPQHF. The CDR3 DNA is TGTGCCAGCAGTTTAAAGGCTTTCGACGAATATCAGCCCCAGCATTTT.

The chain couples TRBV6-4 to TRBJ2-3, with 7 bases fitting TRBD2. V lost 2 bases and J lost 2; bases outside the gene matches: 4. Germline CDR1 and CDR2: MRHNA and SNTAGT. This CDR3 contains 15 residues. CDR3 bases: TGTGCCAGCAGTGACGTGGCGGGAGCCACAGATACGCAGTATTTT. Translation: CASSDVAGATDTQYF.

The CDR3 reads CATSRTQGLGSGNTIYF. The CDR3 bases are TGTGCCACCAGCAGAACCCAGGGGTTAGGCTCTGGAAACACCATATATTTT. V and J are TRBV15 and TRBJ1-3; D is perhaps TRBD1 (6 bases). The ends were cut back, 2 bases at V and 0 bases at J, with 14 bases in the middle. The germline CDR1 and CDR2 sequences are LNHNV and YYDKDF (reference sequence). The CDR3 is made up of 17 amino acids.

The chain couples TRBV20-1 to TRBJ2-2; unclear D gene. The CDR3 consists of 13 residues. V was cut by 3 bases and J by 4 bases, with 9 bases left in between. Germline V CDR1 and CDR2: DFQATT, SNEGSKA (reference sequence). The CDR3 DNA is TGCAGTGCTAGTCGACTTCTCACCGGGGAGCTGTTTTTT. Protein sequence: CSASRLLTGELFF.

The chain employs TRBV21-1 and TRBJ1-1. TRBV21-1 is a known pseudogene. The CDR3 contains 17 residues. The CDR3 DNA is TGTGCCGGAGGCAAACGACAAAACATTGGCCCGAGCACTGAAGCTTTCTTT. It is translated as CAGGKRQNIGPSTEAFF.

The chain recombines TRBV6-2 or TRBV6-3 with TRBJ2-2, with D uncertain. With 2 bases removed from V and 5 bases from J, the gap between germline ends came to 3 bases. Germline CDR1 reads MNHEY; CDR2 reads SVGEGT. The CDR3 is made up of 12 amino acids. CDR3 sequence reads: CASSYGTGELFF. DNA for the CDR3: TGTGCCAGCAGTTACGGTACCGGGGAGCTGTTTTTT.

The chain carries TRBV9 and TRBJ2-3, with 7 bases aligning to TRBD2. Trimming cost V 6 bases and J 6 bases; bases outside gene matches: 7. The germline CDR1 and CDR2 sequences are SGDLS and YYNGEE. The CDR3 runs to 13 residues. CDR3 region: CASTAGATDTQYF. The DNA for the CDR3 is TGTGCCAGCACGGCGGGAGCCACCGATACGCAGTATTTT.

This clone was found once. The rearrangement joins TRBV10-3 to TRBJ2-3; 8 bases match TRBD2. J was trimmed by 2 bases and V by 10 bases; bases with no gene match: 11. The CDR3 is made up of 15 amino acids. Germline V gene data show CDR1 as ENHRY and CDR2 as SYGVKD. The CDR3 sequence is CATRGTGGATDTQYF. CDR3 nucleotide sequence: TGTGCCACCAGAGGGACGGGGGGGGCCACAGATACGCAGTATTTT.

The chain carries TRBV11-2 and TRBJ1-5; D is perhaps TRBD1 (5 bases). V was clipped by 3 bases and J by 5 bases, with 11 bases between them. Germline lookup yields CDR1 SGHAT and CDR2 FQNNGV. This CDR3 region has 14 residues. This CDR3 reads CASSFRDGDQPQHF. The DNA of the CDR3 is TGTGCCAGCAGCTTCCGGGACGGAGATCAGCCCCAGCATTTT.